The 8 T cell receptor beta chains presented below share a single source sample, sequenced in a study of T cell responses to AZD1222 COVID-19 vaccine. The assay was immunoSEQ multiplex PCR, and TCRdb's table has in-frame clones only and misses some. The table has about 94,000 clones, approximately 81% seen once. This specimen was peripheral blood, taken 28 days after the second AZD1222 dose. The receptor set was obtained from an adult who received the AZD1222 COVID-19 vaccine.

The genes are TRBV12-5 and TRBJ2-2, with D hard to call. Trimming took 4 bases from V and 7 from J, leaving 7 bases between them. CDR3 length equals 12 residues. In germline, CDR1 is LGHNT, CDR2 FRNRAP. CDR3 bases: TGTGCTAGTGGTTGGGGTCTCGGGGAGCTGTTTTTT. Protein product: CASGWGLGELFF.

The chain links TRBV15 to TRBJ2-1, with D possibly TRBD2 on 6 matching bases. This CDR3 spans 16 amino acids. Germline loops: CDR1 LNHNV, CDR2 YYDKDF (reference sequence). Trimming cost V 0 bases and J 4 bases, with 13 bases left between them. In DNA form, the CDR3 reads TGTGCCACCAGCAGAGAAGGGCGGGGTCGATACAATGAGCAGTTCTTC. Residues: CATSREGRGRYNEQFF.

The chain recombines TRBV19 with TRBJ2-7; 9 bases fit TRBD2. The CDR3 sequence is 13 residues long. The J segment lost 2 bases and the V segment lost 5 bases, leaving 1 base of the junction unmatched. From germline, CDR1 is LNHDA and CDR2 SQIVND (reference sequence). This chain's CDR3 is CASSLAGAYEQYF. In DNA, the CDR3 is TGTGCCAGTAGTTTAGCGGGAGCCTACGAGCAGTACTTC.

The gene calls are TRBV6-5 and TRBJ1-4; D unresolved. The CDR3 is 14 amino acids. Germline loops: CDR1 MNHEY, CDR2 SVGAGI. Trimming removed 7 bases from V and 4 bases from J, with 13 bases in between. CDR3 in amino acids: CASNFGSYNEKLFF. CDR3 nucleotide sequence: TGTGCCAGCAATTTTGGCAGTTATAATGAAAAACTGTTTTTT.

The chain carries TRBV18 and TRBJ2-5; the D gene is possibly TRBD2 (6 bases). Germline V gene lookup returns CDR1 KGHSH and CDR2 LQKENI. The CDR3 is 12 amino acids. V shed 3 bases and J shed 5 bases, with 7 bases lying between them. Written as DNA, the CDR3 is TGTGCCAGCTCACCGGAGGGGGAGACCCAGTACTTC. Protein product: CASSPEGETQYF. The entire variable domain, with the rest obtained from reference TRBV18 and TRBJ2-5, is as follows: NAGVMQNPRHLVRRRGQEARLRCSPMKGHSHVYWYRQLPEEGLKFMVYLQKENIIDESGMPKERFSAEFPKEGPSILRIQQVVRGDSAAYFCASSPEGETQYFGPGTRLLVL.

The chain carries TRBV24-1 and TRBJ1-2, with 7 bases matching TRBD1. In germline, CDR1 is KGHDR, CDR2 SFDVKD. There are 15 residues in the CDR3. V lost 1 base and J lost 8; bases outside the gene matches: 9. This chain's CDR3 is CATSDFRRQGDGYTF. The CDR3 DNA reads as TGTGCCACCAGTGATTTTAGGCGGCAGGGGGACGGCTACACCTTC.

J is TRBJ2-7 and V is TRBV10-3, with TRBD1 as a possible D gene (5 bases). V shed 0 bases and J shed 3 bases, with 12 bases lying between them. The germline V gene encodes CDR1 ENHRY and CDR2 SYGVKD. The CDR3 sequence is 15 residues long. For the CDR3, the DNA is TGTGCCATCAGTGAGTCGCCAGGGAACGTCTACGAGCAGTACTTC. Its translation is CAISESPGNVYEQYF.

V and J are TRBV12-5 and TRBJ1-6; 7 nucleotides agree with TRBD1. J lost 7 bases, V lost 0 bases, and 18 bases had no gene match. CDR1 and CDR2 (germline): LGHNT, FRNRAP. The CDR3 runs 20 residues. The CDR3 reads CASGLVRGHDRDRPNSPLHF. As DNA, the CDR3 is TGTGCTAGTGGTTTGGTACGGGGACATGACAGGGACCGTCCAAATTCACCCCTCCACTTT. The full variable domain, its missing parts supplied by reference TRBV12-5 and TRBJ1-6, is DARVTQTPRHKVTEMGQEVTMRCQPILGHNTVFWYRQTMMQGLELLAYFRNRAPLDDSGMPKDRFSAEMPDATLATLKIQPSEPRDSAVYFCASGLVRGHDRDRPNSPLHFGNGTRLTVT.